This record looks at one T cell receptor (beta chain) sequence and its context. Its antigen is not identified. The sample belongs to a study of post-analysis software for immune sequencing data. Overall study results and limits: Five TRBV segments occurring more often in patients than controls included TRBV5-6, TRBV5-1 and TRBV20-1. F-measure co-clustering was strong for batch-matched samples.

Per germline, CDR1 SQVTM and CDR2 ANQGSEA. This CDR3 comprises 12 residues. Unique molecular identifiers had been added to the TCR beta cDNA libraries. The source material, about 0.95 to 11 million T cells, gave rise to 400,000 to 600,000 cDNA molecules. A single record per CDR3 protein comes from TCRdb applying MiXCR to the PCR reads. Seen here are 430,000 or so distinct CDR3 sequences, 39% observed once, and the top ten hold 7.6%. The sequence derives from a girl aged 2 to 9 with multiple sclerosis. The V gene is TRBV29-1, the J gene TRBJ2-4, with 7 positions matching TRBD1. The J call may not be correct, given that the DNA end is closer to TRBJ2-7. Sequencing used blood. The CDR3 loop reads CSAQGQAYEQYF. For the CDR3, the DNA is TGCAGCGCACAAGGACAGGCCTACGAGCAGTACTTC.